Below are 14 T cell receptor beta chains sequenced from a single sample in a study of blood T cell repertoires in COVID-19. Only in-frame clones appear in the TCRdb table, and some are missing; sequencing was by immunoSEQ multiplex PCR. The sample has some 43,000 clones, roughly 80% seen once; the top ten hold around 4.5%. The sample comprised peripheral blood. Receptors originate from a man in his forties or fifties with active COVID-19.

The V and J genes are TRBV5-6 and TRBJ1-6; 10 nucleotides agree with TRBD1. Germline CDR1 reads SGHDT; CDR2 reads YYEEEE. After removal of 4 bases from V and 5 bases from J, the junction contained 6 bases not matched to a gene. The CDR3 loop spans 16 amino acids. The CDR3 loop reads CASSNDRGQNNSPLHF. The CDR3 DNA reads TGTGCCAGCAGCAATGACAGGGGGCAAAATAATTCACCCCTCCACTTT.

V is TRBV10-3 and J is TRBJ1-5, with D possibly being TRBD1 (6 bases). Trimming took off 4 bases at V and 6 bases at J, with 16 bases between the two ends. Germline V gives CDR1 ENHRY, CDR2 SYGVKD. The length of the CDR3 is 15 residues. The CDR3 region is CAISVGTPGGQPQHF. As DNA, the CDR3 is TGTGCCATCAGTGTGGGGACACCCGGCGGTCAGCCCCAGCATTTT.

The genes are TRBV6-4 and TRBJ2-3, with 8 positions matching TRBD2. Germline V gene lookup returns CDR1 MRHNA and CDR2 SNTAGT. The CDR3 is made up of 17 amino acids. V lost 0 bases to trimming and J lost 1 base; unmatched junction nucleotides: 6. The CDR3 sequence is CASSDSPGSGGTDTQYF. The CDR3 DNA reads TGTGCCAGCAGTGACTCTCCGGGTAGCGGGGGCACAGATACGCAGTATTTT.

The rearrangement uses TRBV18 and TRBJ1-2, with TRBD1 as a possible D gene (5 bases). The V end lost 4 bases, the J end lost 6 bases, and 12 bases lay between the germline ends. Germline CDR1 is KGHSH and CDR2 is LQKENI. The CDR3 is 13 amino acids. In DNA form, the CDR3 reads TGTGCCAGCTCACAACCCACGACAGATGGCTACACCTTC. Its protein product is CASSQPTTDGYTF.

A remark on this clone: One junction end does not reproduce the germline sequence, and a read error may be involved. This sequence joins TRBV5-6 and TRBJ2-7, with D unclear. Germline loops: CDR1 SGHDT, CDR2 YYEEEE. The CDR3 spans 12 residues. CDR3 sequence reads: CASRLGPYEQYF. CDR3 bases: TGTGCCAGCAGATTGGGTCCGTACGAGCAGTACTTC.

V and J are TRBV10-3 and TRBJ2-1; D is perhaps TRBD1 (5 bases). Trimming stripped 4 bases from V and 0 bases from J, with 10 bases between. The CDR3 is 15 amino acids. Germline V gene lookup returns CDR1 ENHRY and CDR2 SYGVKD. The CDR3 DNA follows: TGTGCCATCAGTGCCGACAGCAGCTCCTACAATGAGCAGTTCTTC. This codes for CAISADSSSYNEQFF.

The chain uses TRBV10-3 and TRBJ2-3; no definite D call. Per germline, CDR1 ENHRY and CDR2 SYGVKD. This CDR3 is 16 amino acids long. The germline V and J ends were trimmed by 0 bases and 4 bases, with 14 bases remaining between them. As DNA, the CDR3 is TGTGCCATCAGTGAGTCGAACTCGCATAGCCCAGATACGCAGTATTTT. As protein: CAISESNSHSPDTQYF.

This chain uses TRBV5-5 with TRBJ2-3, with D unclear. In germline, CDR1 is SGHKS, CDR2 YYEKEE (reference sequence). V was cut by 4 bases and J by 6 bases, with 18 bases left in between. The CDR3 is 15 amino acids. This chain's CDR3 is CASSATWSTLDTQYF. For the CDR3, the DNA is TGTGCCAGCAGCGCGACGTGGAGCACACTGGATACGCAGTATTTT.

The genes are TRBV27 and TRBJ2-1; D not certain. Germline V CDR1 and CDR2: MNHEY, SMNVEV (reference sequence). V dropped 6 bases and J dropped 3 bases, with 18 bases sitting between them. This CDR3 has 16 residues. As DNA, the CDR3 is TGTGCCAGCAGAGCCCAACGGCAGACTCTCTACAATGAGCAGTTCTTC. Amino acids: CASRAQRQTLYNEQFF.

The CDR3 nucleotides are TGTGCCAGCAGTAAGACTAGCGGGGGGCAAGAGACCCAGTACTTC. Translation: CASSKTSGGQETQYF. The rearrangement joins TRBV6-5 to TRBJ2-5, with 13 positions matching TRBD2. The CDR3 spans 15 residues. Trimming at V came to 5 bases and at J to 2 bases, leaving 2 bases not matched to a gene. The V gene's germline CDR1 is MNHEY and CDR2 SVGAGI.

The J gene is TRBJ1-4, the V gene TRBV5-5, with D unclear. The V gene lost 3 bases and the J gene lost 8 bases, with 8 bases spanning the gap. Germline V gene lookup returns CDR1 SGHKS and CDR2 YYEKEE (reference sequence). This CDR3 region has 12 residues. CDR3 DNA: TGTGCCAGCAGCTCAAGGAGAGAAAAACTGTTTTTT. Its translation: CASSSRREKLFF.

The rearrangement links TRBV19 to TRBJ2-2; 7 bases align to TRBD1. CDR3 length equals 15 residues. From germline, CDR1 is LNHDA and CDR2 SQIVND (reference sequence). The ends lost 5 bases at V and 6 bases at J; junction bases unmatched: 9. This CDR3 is CASSPNDRDAGELFF. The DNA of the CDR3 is TGTGCCAGTAGTCCTAACGACAGGGACGCCGGGGAGCTGTTTTTT.

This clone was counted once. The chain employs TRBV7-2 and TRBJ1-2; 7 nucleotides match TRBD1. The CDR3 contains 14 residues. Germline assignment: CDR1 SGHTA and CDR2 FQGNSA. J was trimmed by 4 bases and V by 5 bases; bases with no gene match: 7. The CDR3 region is CASSPTGISYGYTF. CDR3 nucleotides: TGTGCCAGCAGCCCGACAGGGATCTCCTATGGCTACACCTTC.

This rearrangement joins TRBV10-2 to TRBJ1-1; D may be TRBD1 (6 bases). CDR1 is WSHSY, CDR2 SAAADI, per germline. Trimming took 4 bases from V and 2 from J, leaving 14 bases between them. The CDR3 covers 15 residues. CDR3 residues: CASSGKPGANTEAFF. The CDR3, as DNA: TGCGCCAGCAGTGGGAAGCCAGGGGCTAACACTGAAGCTTTCTTT.